The 15 T cell receptor beta chains given below trace back to one sample, sequenced in a study of PD-1 blockade in classical Hodgkin lymphoma. Each of the patients experienced relapse following autologous stem cell transplantation, and their brentuximab vedotin exposure differed. Sequencing was performed with immunoSEQ multiplex PCR; in TCRdb, only in-frame clones are kept and a portion is missing. The data contain 25,000 to 30,000 clones, approximately 67% of them singletons. Material: peripheral blood mononuclear cells (PBMCs), obtained before the second cycle of nivolumab. These receptors came from a human donor with classical Hodgkin lymphoma.

The chain couples TRBV30 to TRBJ1-2; weak D call: TRBD1 (6 bases). The length of the CDR3 is 15 residues. The germline CDR1 and CDR2 sequences are GTSNPN and SVGIG (reference sequence). With 0 bases removed from V and 4 bases from J, the gap between germline ends came to 15 bases. The CDR3 region is CAWSVKSRGSYGYTF. The CDR3 nucleotides are TGTGCCTGGAGTGTAAAGTCCAGGGGCAGCTATGGCTACACCTTC.

The chain is built from TRBV28 and TRBJ2-3; 8 bases are a match to TRBD1. In germline, CDR1 is MDHEN, CDR2 SYDVKM. The CDR3 length is 14 residues. The junction had 5 bases not matched to a gene; V was cut back by 5 bases and J by 4 bases. The CDR3 is CASSETGVADTQYF. Here the CDR3 DNA reads TGTGCCAGCAGTGAGACAGGGGTAGCAGATACGCAGTATTTT.

V usage is TRBV5-1 and J usage is TRBJ1-6; TRBD1 aligns across 8 bases. Per germline, CDR1 SGHRS and CDR2 YFSETQ. The CDR3 runs 17 residues. With 0 bases clipped from V and 7 bases from J, the junction kept 9 bases outside the gene matches. CDR3 loop: CASSLGYRDRLNSPLHF. The CDR3 nucleotides read TGCGCCAGCAGCTTGGGATACCGGGACAGGCTCAATTCACCCCTCCACTTT.

The rearrangement uses TRBV18 and TRBJ1-2; perhaps TRBD1 as D (6 bases). Germline CDR1 KGHSH, CDR2 LQKENI. The CDR3 contains 14 residues. V was clipped by 3 bases and J by 5 bases, with 13 bases between them. The CDR3 DNA reads as TGTGCCAGCTCACCGGGCAGGGGCACGTATGGCTACACCTTC. This sequence encodes CASSPGRGTYGYTF. Full variable domain (remainder filled in from reference TRBV18 and TRBJ1-2): NAGVMQNPRHLVRRRGQEARLRCSPMKGHSHVYWYRQLPEEGLKFMVYLQKENIIDESGMPKERFSAEFPKEGPSILRIQQVVRGDSAAYFCASSPGRGTYGYTFGSGTRLTVV.

This clone was detected only a few times. This chain links TRBV4-3 with TRBJ1-2; D ambiguous. This CDR3 contains 14 residues. Germline CDR1 LGHNA, CDR2 YSLEER. V dropped 3 bases and J dropped 7 bases, with 15 bases sitting between them. CDR3 sequence: CASSQGEGLFGYTF. CDR3 nucleotides: TGCGCCAGCAGCCAGGGTGAGGGATTATTTGGCTACACCTTC.

The chain carries TRBV5-1 and TRBJ2-5; tentatively, D is TRBD2 (7 bases). Germline V lookup: CDR1 SGHRS, CDR2 YFSETQ. Trimming pared 4 bases from V and 0 bases from J, leaving 16 bases between. The CDR3 sequence is 16 residues long. For the CDR3, the DNA is TGCGCCAGCAGCCTCGGACGGGGGGACAACCAAGAGACCCAGTACTTC. This encodes CASSLGRGDNQETQYF.

By proportion, this clone is medium-sized (0.01 to 0.1%). J is TRBJ1-2 and V is TRBV28, with TRBD1 as a possible D gene (5 bases). Germline CDR1 and CDR2: MDHEN and SYDVKM. Trimming took 3 bases from V and 4 from J, leaving 12 bases between them. The CDR3 has 14 amino acids. CDR3 sequence reads: CASSLAGMGYGYTF. The CDR3 DNA follows: TGTGCCAGCAGTTTGGCAGGGATGGGCTATGGCTACACCTTC.

The chain recombines TRBV30 with TRBJ2-7; 10 bases map to TRBD1. In germline, CDR1 is GTSNPN, CDR2 SVGIG (reference sequence). This CDR3 is 12 amino acids long. V shed 8 bases and J 3 bases; nucleotides not matched to a gene: 4. This chain's CDR3 is CARGQGNYEQYF. The CDR3 DNA follows: TGTGCCCGGGGACAGGGGAACTACGAGCAGTACTTC. Full variable domain (outside the CDR3, taken from reference TRBV30 and TRBJ2-7): SQTIHQWPATLVQPVGSPLSLECTVEGTSNPNLYWYRQAAGRGLQLLFYSVGIGQISSEVPQNLSASRPQDRQFILSSKKLLLSDSGFYLCARGQGNYEQYFGPGTRLTVT.

This clone has more than one count but fewer than ten. The chain has TRBV6-6 and TRBJ2-2; possible D gene TRBD1, 5 bases. CDR1 is MNHNY and CDR2 is SVGAGI in the germline V gene (reference sequence). Trimming pared 11 bases from V and 3 bases from J, leaving 16 bases between. This CDR3 spans 14 amino acids. The DNA of the CDR3 is TGTGCCTCTGAGGCAGGGTGGGACACCGGGGAGCTGTTTTTT. This encodes CASEAGWDTGELFF.

The chain couples TRBV18 to TRBJ2-7, with 10 bases fitting TRBD2. The CDR3 covers 13 residues. Germline assignment: CDR1 KGHSH and CDR2 LQKENI. With 4 bases clipped from V and 7 bases from J, the junction kept 4 bases outside the gene matches. The CDR3 sequence: CASSLGLAEEQYF. CDR3 bases: TGTGCCAGCTCACTCGGACTAGCGGAAGAGCAGTACTTC.

This clone was seen more than once but under ten times. The chain uses TRBV5-1 and TRBJ1-3, with D unresolved. Trimming pared 0 bases from V and 0 bases from J, leaving 4 bases between. Germline V CDR1 and CDR2: SGHRS, YFSETQ. There are 14 residues in the CDR3. In DNA form, the CDR3 reads TGCGCCAGCAGCTTGGACGGCTCTGGAAACACCATATATTTT. Encoded protein: CASSLDGSGNTIYF.

The chain employs TRBV2 and TRBJ2-3, with 12 bases lining up with TRBD2. The CDR3 is 19 residues long. Germline values: CDR1 SNHLY, CDR2 FYNNEI. The ends lost 6 bases at V and 1 base at J; junction bases unmatched: 14. CDR3 sequence (DNA): TGTGCCAGCAGGGGGACTAGCGGGCCGTCTGGGATTCGCACAGATACGCAGTATTTT. Its translation: CASRGTSGPSGIRTDTQYF.

The V and J genes are TRBV5-1 and TRBJ2-3; D unresolved. V was shortened by 2 bases and J by 0 bases, with 4 bases between the two germline ends. The germline V gene encodes CDR1 SGHRS and CDR2 YFSETQ. CDR3 length equals 13 residues. The CDR3 loop reads CASSFSSTDTQYF. The CDR3 DNA follows: TGCGCCAGCAGCTTCTCTAGCACAGATACGCAGTATTTT.

This clone was observed a few times. The V and J genes are TRBV10-3 and TRBJ2-5; 9 bases fit TRBD2. V shed 10 bases and J 2 bases; nucleotides not matched to a gene: 5. The CDR3 is made up of 13 amino acids. Germline V gene lookup returns CDR1 ENHRY and CDR2 SYGVKD. This CDR3 is CASGLAQQETQYF. In DNA form, the CDR3 reads TGTGCCAGCGGACTAGCGCAACAAGAGACCCAGTACTTC.

This clone was counted ten times or more. The genes are TRBV6-6 and TRBJ1-1; D gene uncertain. Trimming removed 2 bases at V and 1 base at J, with 5 bases between. The CDR3 length is 13 residues. Germline V gives CDR1 MNHNY, CDR2 SVGAGI (reference sequence). Here the CDR3 reads CASSYGPNTEAFF. The DNA of the CDR3 is TGTGCCAGCAGTTACGGCCCGAACACTGAAGCTTTCTTT.